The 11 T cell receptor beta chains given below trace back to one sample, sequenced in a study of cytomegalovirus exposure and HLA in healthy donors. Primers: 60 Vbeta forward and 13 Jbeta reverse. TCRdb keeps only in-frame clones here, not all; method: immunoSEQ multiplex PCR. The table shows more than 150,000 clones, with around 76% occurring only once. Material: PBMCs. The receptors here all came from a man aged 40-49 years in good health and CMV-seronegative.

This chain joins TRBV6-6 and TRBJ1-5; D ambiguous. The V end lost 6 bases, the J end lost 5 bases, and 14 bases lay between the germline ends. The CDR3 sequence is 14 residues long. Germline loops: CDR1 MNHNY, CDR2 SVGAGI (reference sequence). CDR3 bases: TGTGCCAGCAGACCTAACCCCGGTGATCAGCCCCAGCATTTT. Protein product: CASRPNPGDQPQHF.

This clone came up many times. CDR3 in amino acids: CASSYRDRQAYEQYF. DNA for the CDR3: TGTGCCAGCAGTTACCGGGACAGGCAAGCCTACGAGCAGTACTTC. This chain uses TRBV6-6 with TRBJ2-7; 8 bases align to TRBD1. The CDR3 contains 15 residues. Germline V CDR1 and CDR2: MNHNY, SVGAGI (reference sequence). The J segment lost 2 bases and the V segment lost 2 bases, leaving 5 bases of the junction unmatched.

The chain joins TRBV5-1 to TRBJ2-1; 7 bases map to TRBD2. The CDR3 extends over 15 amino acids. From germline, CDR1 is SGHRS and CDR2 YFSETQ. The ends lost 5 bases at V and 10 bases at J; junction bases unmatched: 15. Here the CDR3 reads CASSSLATTHGEQFF. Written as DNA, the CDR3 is TGCGCCAGCAGTTCACTAGCGACCACACATGGAGAGCAGTTCTTC.

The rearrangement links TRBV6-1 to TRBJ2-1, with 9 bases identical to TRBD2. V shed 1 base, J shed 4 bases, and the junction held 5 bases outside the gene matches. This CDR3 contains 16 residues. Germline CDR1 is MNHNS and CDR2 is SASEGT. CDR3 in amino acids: CASSEGLAELYNEQFF. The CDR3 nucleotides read TGTGCCAGCAGTGAAGGACTAGCGGAGCTTTACAATGAGCAGTTCTTC.

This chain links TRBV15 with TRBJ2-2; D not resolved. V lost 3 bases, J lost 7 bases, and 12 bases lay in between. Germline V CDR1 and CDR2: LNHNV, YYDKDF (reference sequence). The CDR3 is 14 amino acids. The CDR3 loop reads CATSREFGGGELFF. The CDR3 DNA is TGTGCCACCAGCAGGGAGTTCGGCGGCGGGGAGCTGTTTTTT.

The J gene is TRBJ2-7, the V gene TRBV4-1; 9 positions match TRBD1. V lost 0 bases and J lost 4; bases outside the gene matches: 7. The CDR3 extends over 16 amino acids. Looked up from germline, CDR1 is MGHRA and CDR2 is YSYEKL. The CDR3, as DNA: TGCGCCAGCAGCCAAGAGCCCACAGGGGGCTGGTACGAGCAGTACTTC. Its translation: CASSQEPTGGWYEQYF.

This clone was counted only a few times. CDR3 bases: TGTGCCACCAGCAGAGAACCAGCGGGGACCTACGAGCAGTACTTC. Its translation is CATSREPAGTYEQYF. The chain combines TRBV15 with TRBJ2-7; 7 nucleotides match TRBD2. V was clipped by 0 bases and J by 2 bases; unmatched bases: 4. Germline values: CDR1 LNHNV, CDR2 YYDKDF (reference sequence). The CDR3 is made up of 15 amino acids.

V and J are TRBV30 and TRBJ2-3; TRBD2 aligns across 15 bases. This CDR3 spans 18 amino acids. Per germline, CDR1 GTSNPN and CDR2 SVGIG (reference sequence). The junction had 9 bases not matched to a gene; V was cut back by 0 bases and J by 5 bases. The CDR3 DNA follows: TGTGCCTGGAGTGTACTAGGACTAGCGGGAGGGTTGGGAGATACGCAGTATTTT. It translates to CAWSVLGLAGGLGDTQYF.

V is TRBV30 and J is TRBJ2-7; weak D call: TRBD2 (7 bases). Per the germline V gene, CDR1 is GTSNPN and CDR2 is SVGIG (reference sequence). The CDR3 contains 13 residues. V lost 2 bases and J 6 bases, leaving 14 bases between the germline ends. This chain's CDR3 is CAWSTARGGEQYF. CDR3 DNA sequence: TGTGCCTGGAGTACGGCTAGGGGGGGCGAGCAGTACTTC.

For the CDR3, the DNA is TGTGCCAGCCTGAGCGGGTCTAGCACAGATACGCAGTATTTT. Translating gives CASLSGSSTDTQYF. The V and J genes are TRBV6-1 and TRBJ2-3, with a tentative D call TRBD2 (6 bases). The CDR3 sequence is 14 residues long. The germline V gene encodes CDR1 MNHNS and CDR2 SASEGT. V dropped 8 bases and J dropped 0 bases, with 12 bases sitting between them.

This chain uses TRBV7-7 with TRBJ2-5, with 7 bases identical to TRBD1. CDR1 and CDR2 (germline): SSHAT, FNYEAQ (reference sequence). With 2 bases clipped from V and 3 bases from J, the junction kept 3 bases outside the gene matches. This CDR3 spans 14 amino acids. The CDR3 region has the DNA TGTGCCAGCAGCTTAAGGGACAGTAAAGAGACCCAGTACTTC. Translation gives CASSLRDSKETQYF.